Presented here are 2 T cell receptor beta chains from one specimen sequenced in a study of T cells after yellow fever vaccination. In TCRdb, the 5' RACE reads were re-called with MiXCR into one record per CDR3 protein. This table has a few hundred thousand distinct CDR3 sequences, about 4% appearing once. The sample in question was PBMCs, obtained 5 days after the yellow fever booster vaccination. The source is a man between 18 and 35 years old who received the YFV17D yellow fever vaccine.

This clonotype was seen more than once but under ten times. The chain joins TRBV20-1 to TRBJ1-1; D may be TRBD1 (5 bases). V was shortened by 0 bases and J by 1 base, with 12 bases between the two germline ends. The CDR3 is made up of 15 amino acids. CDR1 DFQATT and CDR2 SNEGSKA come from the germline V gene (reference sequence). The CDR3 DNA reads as TGCAGTGCTAGAGAGGGACGGCGGGAGAACACTGAAGCTTTCTTT. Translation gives CSAREGRRENTEAFF.

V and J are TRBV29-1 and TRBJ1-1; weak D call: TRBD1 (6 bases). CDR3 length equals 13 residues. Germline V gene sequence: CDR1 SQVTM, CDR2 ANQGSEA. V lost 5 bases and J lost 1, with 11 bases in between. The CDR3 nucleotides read TGCAGCGTTTTCCCGACAGGGAACACTGAAGCTTTCTTT. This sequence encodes CSVFPTGNTEAFF.